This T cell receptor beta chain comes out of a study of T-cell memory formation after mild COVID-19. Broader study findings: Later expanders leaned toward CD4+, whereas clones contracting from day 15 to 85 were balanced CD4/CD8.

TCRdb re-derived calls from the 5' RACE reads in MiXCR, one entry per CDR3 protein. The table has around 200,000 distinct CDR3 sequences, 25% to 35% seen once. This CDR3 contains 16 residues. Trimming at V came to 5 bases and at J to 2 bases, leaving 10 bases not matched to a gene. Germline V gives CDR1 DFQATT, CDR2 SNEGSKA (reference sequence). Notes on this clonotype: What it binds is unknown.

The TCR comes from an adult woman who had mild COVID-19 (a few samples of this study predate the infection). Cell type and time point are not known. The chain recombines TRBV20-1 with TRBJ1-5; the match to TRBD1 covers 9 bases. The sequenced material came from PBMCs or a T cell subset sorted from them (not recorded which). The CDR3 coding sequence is TGCAGTGCTGAAAAAGGGACAGGGAGTGGCAATCAGCCCCAGCATTTT. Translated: CSAEKGTGSGNQPQHF.